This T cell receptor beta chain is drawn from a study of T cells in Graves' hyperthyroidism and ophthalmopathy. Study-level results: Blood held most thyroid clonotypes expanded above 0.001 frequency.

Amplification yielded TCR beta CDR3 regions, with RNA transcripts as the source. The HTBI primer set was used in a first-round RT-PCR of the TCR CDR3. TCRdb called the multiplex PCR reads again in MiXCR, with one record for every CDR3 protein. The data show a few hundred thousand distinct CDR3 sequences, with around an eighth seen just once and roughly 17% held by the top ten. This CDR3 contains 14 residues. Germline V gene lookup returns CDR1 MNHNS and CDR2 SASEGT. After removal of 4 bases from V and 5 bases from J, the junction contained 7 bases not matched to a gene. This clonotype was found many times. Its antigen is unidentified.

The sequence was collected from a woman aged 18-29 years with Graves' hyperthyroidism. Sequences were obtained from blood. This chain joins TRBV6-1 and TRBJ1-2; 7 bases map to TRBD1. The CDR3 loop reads CASSGVDRVYGYTF. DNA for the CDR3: TGTGCCAGCAGTGGGGTAGACAGGGTTTATGGCTACACCTTC.